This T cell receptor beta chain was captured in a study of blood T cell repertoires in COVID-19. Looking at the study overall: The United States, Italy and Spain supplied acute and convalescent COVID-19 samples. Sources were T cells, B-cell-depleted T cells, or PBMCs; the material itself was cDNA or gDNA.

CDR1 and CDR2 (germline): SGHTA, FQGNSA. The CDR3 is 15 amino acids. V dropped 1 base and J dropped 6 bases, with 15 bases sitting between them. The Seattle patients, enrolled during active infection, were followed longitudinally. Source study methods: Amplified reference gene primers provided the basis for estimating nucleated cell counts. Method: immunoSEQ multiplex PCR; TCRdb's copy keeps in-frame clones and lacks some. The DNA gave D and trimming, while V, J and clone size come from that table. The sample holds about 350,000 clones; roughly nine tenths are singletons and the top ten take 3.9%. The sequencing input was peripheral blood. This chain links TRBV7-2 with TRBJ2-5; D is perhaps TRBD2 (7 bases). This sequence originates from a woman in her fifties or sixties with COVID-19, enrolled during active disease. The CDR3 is CASSLGAGAMKTQYF. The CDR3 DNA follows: TGTGCCAGCAGCTTAGGGGCGGGGGCTATGAAGACCCAGTACTTC.